The 32 T cell receptor beta chains reported below all come from one sample, sequenced in a study of blood T cell repertoires in COVID-19. The data were produced by immunoSEQ multiplex PCR, yet TCRdb's version contains in-frame clones alone and is incomplete. The sample has approximately 170,000 clones; 80% to 85% are singletons. Sequencing was performed on peripheral blood. The receptors shown here come from a human donor with acute or convalescent COVID-19. The donor label of this sample is uncertain.

This clone was recorded a few times. V and J are TRBV21-1 and TRBJ1-6. TRBV21-1 is classified as a pseudogene. The CDR3 covers 13 residues. CDR3 coding DNA: TGTGCCAGCGCGGCGGGATCTAATTCACCCCTCCACTTT. It is translated as CASAAGSNSPLHF.

V and J are TRBV14 and TRBJ2-1; 12 bases are shared with TRBD2. The J segment lost 9 bases and the V segment lost 4 bases, leaving 16 bases of the junction unmatched. Germline assignment: CDR1 SGHDN and CDR2 FVKESK. This CDR3 is built from 18 residues. Here the CDR3 DNA reads TGTGCCAGCAGCCCCTTAGGCCTAGCGGGGGGGCAACGGAGTGAGCAGTTCTTC. It yields the protein CASSPLGLAGGQRSEQFF.

V and J are TRBV5-5 and TRBJ1-1; tentatively, D is TRBD1 (5 bases). Germline-derived CDR1 and CDR2 are SGHKS and YYEKEE (reference sequence). V lost 4 bases, J lost 1 base, and 17 bases lay in between. The CDR3 consists of 16 residues. In DNA, the CDR3 is TGTGCCAGCAGCCGTACGGAGGGGATGGGGAACACTGAAGCTTTCTTT. Encoded protein: CASSRTEGMGNTEAFF.

The CDR3 coding sequence is TGTGCCAGCAGCCAACTAGCGGGAGTCAACGAGCAGTACTTC. Translation gives CASSQLAGVNEQYF. This chain links TRBV5-4 with TRBJ2-7; 11 bases map to TRBD2. The germline gives CDR1 SGHNT, CDR2 YYREEE (reference sequence). Losses at the gene ends were 4 bases for V and 5 bases for J; bases not matched to a gene: 5. The CDR3 has 14 amino acids. Supplemented by reference TRBV5-4 and TRBJ2-7, the full variable domain reads ETGVTQSPTHLIKTRGQQVTLRCSSQSGHNTVSWYQQALGQGPQFIFQYYREEENGRGNFPPRFSGLQFPNYSSELNVNALELDDSALYLCASSQLAGVNEQYFGPGTRLTVT.

The J gene is TRBJ1-1, the V gene TRBV9; weak D call: TRBD1 (5 bases). Deletions cut 0 bases from V and 5 bases from J, with 14 bases between. In germline, CDR1 is SGDLS, CDR2 YYNGEE. CDR3 size: 15 residues. The CDR3 loop reads CASSVDGREGTEAFF. CDR3 coding DNA: TGTGCCAGCAGCGTAGACGGCAGGGAGGGGACTGAAGCTTTCTTT.

This clone turned up a few times. The CDR3 region is CASSGTGGSQPQHF. The CDR3 coding sequence is TGTGCCAGTAGTGGGACAGGGGGAAGTCAGCCCCAGCATTTT. This chain connects TRBV19 to TRBJ1-5; 11 bases fit TRBD1. Losses at the gene ends were 5 bases for V and 6 bases for J; bases not matched to a gene: 3. Germline V gene data show CDR1 as LNHDA and CDR2 as SQIVND (reference sequence). This CDR3 region has 14 residues.

The chain joins TRBV25-1 to TRBJ1-5; D may be TRBD1 (6 bases). The V end lost 4 bases, the J end lost 6 bases, and 10 bases lay between the germline ends. The CDR3 is made up of 13 amino acids. CDR1 and CDR2 from the germline V gene are MGHDK and SYGVNS. This chain's CDR3 is CASSARGTQPQHF. DNA for the CDR3: TGTGCCAGCAGTGCCAGGGGTACTCAGCCCCAGCATTTT.

The chain's CDR3 is CAWSRLGNEKLFF. Here the CDR3 DNA reads TGTGCCTGGAGTCGACTCGGTAATGAAAAACTGTTTTTT. The chain has TRBV30 and TRBJ1-4; D is undetermined. Trimming left V 2 bases short and J 4 bases short, with 8 bases between. The CDR3 is 13 amino acids. The germline V gene encodes CDR1 GTSNPN and CDR2 SVGIG (reference sequence).

The rearrangement links TRBV3-1 (or the pseudogene TRBV3-2) to TRBJ2-2; TRBD2 matches 9 bases. Germline values: CDR1 LGHDT, CDR2 YNNKEL (reference sequence). The V and J ends lost 3 bases and 5 bases, in that order; junction bases with no gene match: 7. CDR3 size: 16 residues. In DNA, the CDR3 is TGTGCCAGCAGCCAGCGGCGAGCGGGGGGTACCGGGGAGCTGTTTTTT. Translating gives CASSQRRAGGTGELFF.

CDR3 amino acids: CASSVGSGAGANVLTF. Here the CDR3 DNA reads TGTGCCAGCAGCGTAGGTTCTGGGGCCGGGGCCAACGTCCTGACTTTC. V usage is TRBV9 and J usage is TRBJ2-6, with D tentatively TRBD1 (5 bases). Germline CDR1 is SGDLS and CDR2 is YYNGEE. Trimming left V 0 bases short and J 4 bases short, with 11 bases between. The CDR3 contains 16 residues.

V usage is TRBV5-1 and J usage is TRBJ1-6; 8 bases agree with TRBD1. Germline V gene lookup returns CDR1 SGHRS and CDR2 YFSETQ. This CDR3 spans 18 amino acids. V lost 1 base, J lost 8 bases, and 14 bases stayed unmatched. The chain's CDR3 is CASSLTMDRVLSDSPLHF. The CDR3, as DNA: TGCGCCAGCAGCTTGACGATGGACAGGGTTCTGTCTGATTCACCCCTCCACTTT.

This chain links TRBV27 with TRBJ1-6; the match to TRBD1 covers 10 bases. V trimming: 6 bases; J trimming: 9 bases; junction bases outside the gene matches: 2. The germline CDR1 and CDR2 sequences are MNHEY and SMNVEV (reference sequence). The CDR3 loop spans 13 amino acids. CDR3 sequence: CASRGTGVSPLHF. The CDR3 DNA reads TGTGCCAGCAGGGGGACAGGGGTTTCACCCCTCCACTTT.

The V call is TRBV5-8, the J call TRBJ2-1; possibly TRBD2 for D (5 bases). Germline V lookup: CDR1 SGHTS, CDR2 YDEGEE. This CDR3 spans 15 amino acids. Trimming took 4 bases from V and 5 from J, leaving 16 bases between them. The CDR3 region is CASSLVGRVDNEQFF. DNA for the CDR3: TGTGCCAGCAGCCTTGTCGGGCGGGTCGACAATGAGCAGTTCTTC.

V usage is TRBV3-1 (or the pseudogene TRBV3-2) and J usage is TRBJ2-1; perhaps TRBD1 as D (6 bases). The CDR3 extends over 15 amino acids. The germline gives CDR1 LGHDT, CDR2 YNNKEL (reference sequence). V was trimmed by 6 bases and J by 5 bases, leaving 17 bases between them. The CDR3: CASRDGRGKNNEQFF. The CDR3 DNA follows: TGTGCCAGCAGAGACGGAAGGGGGAAGAACAATGAGCAGTTCTTC.

V and J are TRBV2 and TRBJ2-7; 9 bases align to TRBD2. Germline trimming cut 6 bases from V and 1 base from J; bases unmatched to any gene: 13. The CDR3 runs 17 residues. CDR1 and CDR2 from the germline V gene are SNHLY and FYNNEI. CDR3 DNA: TGTGCCAGCAGGGCCAGGTCCCTAGCGGGAACTTCCTACGAGCAGTACTTC. Protein: CASRARSLAGTSYEQYF. Together with reference TRBV2 and TRBJ2-7, the CDR3 gives the full variable domain: EPEVTQTPSHQVTQMGQEVILRCVPISNHLYFYWYRQILGQKVEFLVSFYNNEISEKSEIFDDQFSVERPDGSNFTLKIRSTKLEDSAMYFCASRARSLAGTSYEQYFGPGTRLTVT.

The chain has TRBV6-5 and TRBJ2-7; 8 nucleotides agree with TRBD1. Germline CDR1 and CDR2: MNHEY and SVGAGI. The junction had 7 bases not matched to a gene; V was cut back by 3 bases and J by 3 bases. The CDR3 totals 15 residues. The CDR3 spells CASSYGQGSLYEQYF. In DNA form, the CDR3 reads TGTGCCAGCAGTTATGGACAGGGATCTCTCTACGAGCAGTACTTC.

This rearrangement joins TRBV5-6 to TRBJ1-1; a possible D gene is TRBD1 (5 bases). CDR3 size: 14 residues. Deletions cut 1 base from V and 8 bases from J, with 15 bases between. Germline V gene lookup returns CDR1 SGHDT and CDR2 YYEEEE. CDR3 bases: TGTGCCAGCAGCTTGCAGGCCTCAGCAGGGGAAGCTTTCTTT. This gives the protein CASSLQASAGEAFF. Combining the CDR3 with reference TRBV5-6 and TRBJ1-1 gives the whole variable domain DAGVTQSPTHLIKTRGQQVTLRCSPKSGHDTVSWYQQALGQGPQFIFQYYEEEERQRGNFPDRFSGHQFPNYSSELNVNALLLGDSALYLCASSLQASAGEAFFGQGTRLTVV.

J is TRBJ2-7 and V is TRBV2; D possibly corresponds to TRBD2 (7 bases). V lost 11 bases, J lost 1 base, and 21 bases lay in between. Germline V gene lookup returns CDR1 SNHLY and CDR2 FYNNEI. This CDR3 comprises 15 residues. Here the CDR3 reads CAPKGGGMISYEQYF. The CDR3 nucleotides read TGTGCCCCCAAAGGGGGGGGGATGATATCCTACGAGCAGTACTTC.

The V gene is TRBV4-1, the J gene TRBJ1-2; D is undetermined. V lost 6 bases and J 3 bases, leaving 11 bases between the germline ends. This CDR3 contains 13 residues. Germline V gives CDR1 MGHRA, CDR2 YSYEKL. Here the CDR3 DNA reads TGCGCCAGCAGTCAACTAGCGTACTATGGCTACACCTTC. It encodes CASSQLAYYGYTF.

V is TRBV4-1 and J is TRBJ1-1, with 10 bases fitting TRBD1. The CDR3 runs to 16 residues. CDR1 is MGHRA, CDR2 YSYEKL, per germline. With 3 bases clipped from V and 1 base from J, the junction kept 5 bases outside the gene matches. Here the CDR3 DNA reads TGCGCCAGCAGCCACGGGGACAGGGGCCCGAACACTGAAGCTTTCTTT. It specifies CASSHGDRGPNTEAFF.

The rearrangement links TRBV11-1 to TRBJ2-2; D is possibly TRBD2 (7 bases). The germline CDR1 and CDR2 sequences are SGHAT and FQDESV (reference sequence). The CDR3 is 15 residues long. The germline V and J ends were trimmed by 5 bases and 6 bases, with 16 bases remaining between them. The CDR3 spells CASSHRGARSGELFF. Here the CDR3 DNA reads TGTGCCAGCAGCCACCGGGGGGCGAGATCCGGGGAGCTGTTTTTT.

The chain uses TRBV10-1 and TRBJ2-3, with 10 bases matching TRBD2. V shed 6 bases, J shed 2 bases, and the junction held 8 bases outside the gene matches. The germline V gene has CDR1 WNHNN and CDR2 SYGVQD (reference sequence). This CDR3 contains 16 residues. The CDR3 region is CASSGGLAVSTDTQYF. The DNA of the CDR3 is TGCGCCAGCAGCGGAGGACTAGCGGTATCCACAGATACGCAGTATTTT.

This chain connects TRBV25-1 to TRBJ1-6; tentative D call: TRBD1 (6 bases). V dropped 6 bases and J dropped 7 bases, with 16 bases sitting between them. CDR1 is MGHDK, CDR2 SYGVNS, per germline. The CDR3 is made up of 15 amino acids. The CDR3 sequence: CASSGQQGSNSPLHF. The CDR3 DNA is TGTGCCAGCAGCGGCCAGCAGGGGTCGAATTCACCCCTCCACTTT.

The CDR3 DNA is TGTGCCACCACAGGGTCCAATGAGCAGTTCTTC. Translating it yields CATTGSNEQFF. The rearrangement uses TRBV10-3 and TRBJ2-1; tentatively, D is TRBD1 (6 bases). Germline V CDR1 and CDR2: ENHRY, SYGVKD. With 10 bases removed from V and 6 bases from J, the gap between germline ends came to 10 bases. The CDR3 length is 11 residues.

The chain employs TRBV5-4 and TRBJ2-3; 8 bases are shared with TRBD2. CDR1 SGHNT and CDR2 YYREEE come from the germline V gene (reference sequence). J lost 3 bases, V lost 4 bases, and 10 bases had no gene match. CDR3 size: 16 residues. DNA of the CDR3: TGTGCCAGCAGCCACTCCGGGACTAGGCTTACAGATACGCAGTATTTT. As protein: CASSHSGTRLTDTQYF.

The chain has TRBV2 and TRBJ2-7, with TRBD1 matching over 9 bases. The CDR3 loop spans 13 amino acids. Losses at the gene ends were 7 bases for V and 4 bases for J; bases not matched to a gene: 5. Germline V gene sequence: CDR1 SNHLY, CDR2 FYNNEI. The CDR3 sequence is CASTGTGKYEQYF. Written as DNA, the CDR3 is TGTGCCAGCACCGGGACAGGGAAATACGAGCAGTACTTC.

The chain recombines TRBV30 with TRBJ2-2; D may be TRBD2 (5 bases). The CDR3 is 16 amino acids. The V end was cut by 4 bases, the J end by 0 bases, with 15 bases between. Germline-derived CDR1 and CDR2 are GTSNPN and SVGIG (reference sequence). For the CDR3, the DNA is TGTGCCTGGAATCCGGCACCGACTACGAACACCGGGGAGCTGTTTTTT. Translation: CAWNPAPTTNTGELFF.

This clone was counted only a few times. The rearrangement joins TRBV7-9 to TRBJ2-7, with a weak D call TRBD2 (6 bases). The CDR3 spans 14 residues. CDR1 SEHNR and CDR2 FQNEAQ come from the germline V gene (reference sequence). Trimming removed 5 bases at V and 3 bases at J, with 14 bases between. The CDR3 loop is CASSLVGGDYEQYF. In nucleotides, the CDR3 is TGTGCCAGCAGCCTCGTCGGGGGAGACTACGAGCAGTACTTC.

As for this clone: Within the sample, other DNA sequences also encode this same CDR3. This rearrangement joins TRBV5-1 to TRBJ2-2; TRBD1 agrees at 7 bases. V lost 4 bases to trimming and J lost 4 bases; unmatched junction nucleotides: 7. This CDR3 contains 15 residues. In germline, CDR1 is SGHRS, CDR2 YFSETQ. The CDR3 nucleotides read TGCGCCAGCAGCCTAGATGGGGACAGCACCGGGGAGCTGTTTTTT. Translated, it gives CASSLDGDSTGELFF.

The chain uses TRBV10-1 and TRBJ1-5, with 7 bases that match TRBD1. Looked up from germline, CDR1 is WNHNN and CDR2 is SYGVQD (reference sequence). CDR3 length: 15 amino acids. V gave up 6 bases and J gave up 3 bases; unmatched junction bases: 8. CDR3 in DNA: TGCGCCAGCAGCAAACAGGGGTCGGCCAATCAGCCCCAGCATTTT. This sequence encodes CASSKQGSANQPQHF.

DNA for the CDR3: TGTGCCAGCAGTTTATTCGGGCCCGAGAGGCTAGCGAAAGGGTACAATGAGCAGTTCTTC. Amino acids: CASSLFGPERLAKGYNEQFF. The chain carries TRBV28 and TRBJ2-1, with D possibly matching TRBD2 (6 bases). CDR3 length equals 20 residues. V lost 1 base and J lost 4, with 26 bases in between. The germline V gene encodes CDR1 MDHEN and CDR2 SYDVKM.

The J gene is TRBJ2-3, the V gene TRBV7-9, with a possible D match to TRBD1 (6 bases). Germline lookup yields CDR1 SEHNR and CDR2 FQNEAQ (reference sequence). The CDR3 is made up of 14 amino acids. V lost 4 bases to trimming and J lost 4 bases, with 12 bases between them. CDR3 sequence reads: CASSSGHSADTQYF. CDR3 DNA: TGTGCCAGCAGCTCGGGACACTCCGCAGATACGCAGTATTTT.